The present TCR beta chain was sequenced within a study of shared clonotypes between healthy human individuals. Study findings and constraints: In the sorted subsets, rarefaction showed sequencing was incomplete despite large depth. Naive subsets typically showed greater estimated richness than memory subsets. Clonotypes shared by all four sorted-subset donors had higher generation probabilities than non-shared clonotypes.

Note on this clone: Its specificity is unknown.

The CDR3 length is 18 residues. CDR1 is ENHRY, CDR2 SYGVKD, per germline. Trimming left V 0 bases short and J 2 bases short, with 19 bases between. CD45RO+ cells joined CCR7-negative CD45RA+ TemRA cells to form CD8 memory. Clones were sequenced by immunoSEQ multiplex PCR, and TCRdb holds only the in-frame ones, with some missing. This sample has roughly 720,000 clones, with roughly 87% found just once. This clonotype originated in a man aged 18-30 years in good health. Some clones in this sample may be carry-over from other donors' samples. Material for sequencing was memory CD8+ T cells from PBMCs. The sample's subset: CD45RO+ cells pooled with CCR7-negative TemRA cells. V and J are TRBV10-3 and TRBJ2-5; D is perhaps TRBD2 (5 bases). CDR3 sequence: CAISESTIQRTPQETQYF. In nucleotides, the CDR3 is TGTGCCATCAGTGAGTCGACTATCCAGAGGACCCCACAAGAGACCCAGTACTTC.